This entry lists 16 T cell receptor beta chains sequenced from one sample in a study of T cells after yellow fever vaccination. A single record per CDR3 protein comes from TCRdb applying MiXCR to the 5' RACE reads. The sample holds roughly 310,000 distinct CDR3 sequences, about 3.5% seen once. The material sequenced was PBMCs, taken on the day of the yellow fever booster vaccination. The receptors here all came from a man between 18 and 29 years old who received the YFV17D yellow fever vaccine.

This clonotype occurred many times. This sequence joins TRBV6-6 and TRBJ1-1; tentative D call: TRBD1 (5 bases). With 0 bases removed from V and 7 bases from J, the gap between germline ends came to 6 bases. CDR3 length: 12 residues. Germline V lookup: CDR1 MNHNY, CDR2 SVGAGI (reference sequence). The CDR3 sequence: CASSYSGREAFF. DNA of the CDR3: TGTGCCAGCAGTTACTCGGGGCGTGAAGCTTTCTTT.

This chain connects TRBV20-1 to TRBJ2-5, with D possibly TRBD2 on 5 matching bases. Trimming cost V 2 bases and J 1 base, with 11 bases left between them. CDR3 length: 14 residues. The germline V gene has CDR1 DFQATT and CDR2 SNEGSKA (reference sequence). The CDR3 protein is CSARIRDLQETQYF. CDR3 bases: TGCAGTGCTAGAATACGGGATCTCCAAGAGACCCAGTACTTC.

A few counts support this clonotype. This rearrangement joins TRBV30 to TRBJ1-5, with 10 bases aligning to TRBD1. Trimming took 7 bases from V and 3 from J; bases not matched to a gene: 9. Looked up from germline, CDR1 is GTSNPN and CDR2 is SVGIG (reference sequence). CDR3 length: 15 amino acids. The CDR3 DNA sequence: TGTGCCTCGAGCGACAGGGGGCTATACAATCAGCCCCAGCATTTT. It yields the protein CASSDRGLYNQPQHF. Complete variable domain (other parts from reference TRBV30 and TRBJ1-5): SQTIHQWPATLVQPVGSPLSLECTVEGTSNPNLYWYRQAAGRGLQLLFYSVGIGQISSEVPQNLSASRPQDRQFILSSKKLLLSDSGFYLCASSDRGLYNQPQHFGDGTRLSIL.

This clonotype was picked up many times. V and J are TRBV11-2 and TRBJ2-3; D may be TRBD2 (5 bases). V lost 3 bases and J 0 bases, leaving 13 bases between the germline ends. Germline CDR1 is SGHAT and CDR2 is FQNNGV. The CDR3 extends over 16 amino acids. The DNA of the CDR3 is TGTGCCAGCAGCTTCTCTGAGGGCCCAAGCACAGATACGCAGTATTTT. It is translated as CASSFSEGPSTDTQYF.

This chain joins TRBV5-1 and TRBJ1-2, with TRBD1 matching 9 bases. After removal of 3 bases from V and 2 bases from J, the junction contained 8 bases not matched to a gene. Germline CDR1 and CDR2: SGHRS and YFSETQ. CDR3 size: 16 residues. As DNA, the CDR3 is TGCGCCAGCAGCTACAAATCCGACAGGGGGAACTATGGCTACACCTTC. This sequence encodes CASSYKSDRGNYGYTF. The full variable domain, its missing parts supplied by reference TRBV5-1 and TRBJ1-2, is KAGVTQTPRYLIKTRGQQVTLSCSPISGHRSVSWYQQTPGQGLQFLFEYFSETQRNKGNFPGRFSGRQFSNSRSEMNVSTLELGDSALYLCASSYKSDRGNYGYTFGSGTRLTVV.

This clonotype was seen repeatedly, ten times or more. The chain couples TRBV4-3 to TRBJ2-5; D is perhaps TRBD2 (7 bases). From germline, CDR1 is LGHNA and CDR2 YSLEER. The CDR3 totals 17 residues. V was pared by 4 bases and J by 4 bases, with 22 bases between. The CDR3 coding sequence is TGCGCCAGCAGCCTAAGGCCTGGGGGGGGCGGAGGAGAGACCCAGTACTTC. It translates to CASSLRPGGGGGETQYF.

Note on this clonotype: A read error may be the cause here, since a much bigger clone is one base away. The genes are TRBV18 and TRBJ2-1; 9 bases fit TRBD1. V shed 3 bases and J 2 bases; nucleotides not matched to a gene: 2. The germline CDR1 and CDR2 sequences are KGHSH and LQKENI. The CDR3 runs 15 residues. CDR3 sequence (DNA): TGTGCCAGCTCACCGGGACAGGGACCCTACAATGAGCAGTTCTTC. This gives the protein CASSPGQGPYNEQFF.

This clonotype was seen at least ten times. The CDR3 DNA is TGCGCCAGCAGACGTACTGGGAACACTGAAGCTTTCTTT. Residues: CASRRTGNTEAFF. This sequence joins TRBV4-3 and TRBJ1-1; no clear D gene. Trimming took off 6 bases at V and 1 base at J, with 9 bases between the two ends. The CDR3 is 13 residues long. CDR1 is LGHNA, CDR2 YSLEER, per germline.

As to this clonotype: An end of the junction does not agree with germline; a read error may underlie this. V gene TRBV19 combines with J gene TRBJ1-1, with D maybe TRBD1 (6 bases). The germline V gene has CDR1 LNHDA and CDR2 SQIVND (reference sequence). The CDR3 loop spans 12 amino acids. The CDR3 reads CASNIQGVGAFF. As DNA, the CDR3 is TGTGCCAGTAATATACAGGGCGTCGGAGCTTTCTTT.

This clonotype was detected ten times or more. The V gene is TRBV23-1, the J gene TRBJ1-1, with TRBD1 matching over 7 bases. Being an ORF, TRBV23-1 has a function that is uncertain. V was pared by 7 bases and J by 1 base, with 9 bases of the junction left unmatched. CDR3 length: 15 amino acids. For the CDR3, the DNA is TGCGCCAGCAATACCCGGGACAGAAAGAACACTGAAGCTTTCTTT. It specifies CASNTRDRKNTEAFF.

The rearrangement joins TRBV5-5 to TRBJ2-7; weak D call: TRBD1 (5 bases). The germline V gene encodes CDR1 SGHKS and CDR2 YYEKEE (reference sequence). The CDR3 loop spans 15 amino acids. V shed 4 bases and J shed 0 bases, with 14 bases lying between them. In DNA form, the CDR3 reads TGTGCCAGCAGCCCGGACATGACGAGCTCCTACGAGCAGTACGTC. Translated, it gives CASSPDMTSSYEQYV.

There are many counts of this clonotype. The rearrangement links TRBV4-3 to TRBJ2-3, with TRBD1 identical over 7 bases. J lost 6 bases, V lost 2 bases, and 11 bases had no gene match. Germline V lookup: CDR1 LGHNA, CDR2 YSLEER. This CDR3 is built from 16 residues. Here the CDR3 DNA reads TGCGCCAGCAGCCAATTCGGACAGGCCCTAGAGGATACGCAGTATTTT. This gives the protein CASSQFGQALEDTQYF.

A few counts support this clonotype. This sequence joins TRBV6-5 and TRBJ2-3; 7 nucleotides line up with TRBD2. Per germline, CDR1 MNHEY and CDR2 SVGAGI. CDR3 size: 12 residues. V was pared by 6 bases and J by 6 bases, with 3 bases of the junction left unmatched. The CDR3, as DNA: TGTGCCAGCAGCGGACTAGACGATACGCAGTATTTT. This codes for CASSGLDDTQYF.

The J gene is TRBJ1-4, the V gene TRBV4-1; D call uncertain. CDR1 MGHRA and CDR2 YSYEKL come from the germline V gene. Between the trimmed V and J ends, which lost 1 base and 13 bases, there was a span of 13 bases. This CDR3 contains 13 residues. CDR3 amino acids: CASSQVSKDLLFF. CDR3 DNA: TGCGCCAGCAGCCAAGTCTCAAAGGACTTACTGTTTTTT.

This clonotype was observed many times. The J gene is TRBJ2-3, the V gene TRBV5-1, with TRBD1 matching 10 bases. CDR1 SGHRS and CDR2 YFSETQ come from the germline V gene. J lost 4 bases, V lost 0 bases, and 5 bases had no gene match. The CDR3 totals 16 residues. The CDR3: CASSLAGQGNADTQYF. The CDR3 bases are TGCGCCAGCAGCTTGGCGGGACAGGGGAACGCAGATACGCAGTATTTT.

There are a few counts of this clonotype. The V gene is TRBV5-1, the J gene TRBJ2-6; D uncertain. The CDR3 length is 15 residues. Trimming removed 4 bases from V and 0 bases from J, with 8 bases in between. Germline V gene data show CDR1 as SGHRS and CDR2 as YFSETQ. CDR3 sequence: CASSPYLSGANVLTF. In DNA, the CDR3 is TGCGCCAGCAGCCCCTACCTCTCTGGGGCCAACGTCCTGACTTTC.